This T cell receptor (beta chain) derives from a study of beta chain features in type 1 diabetes. Study-level points and caveats: Type 1 diabetes patients had moderately but significantly shorter TCRB CDR3s in all four CD4+ subsets. The question of HLA type influencing TCRB rearrangement was one that remained unresolved here. Researchers reported that naive, central memory and Treg TCRB repertoires appeared more similar in patients than in healthy donors.

Reverse transcribing all isolated RNA meant expressed TCRB transcripts were sequenced. The study sequenced naive, central memory and regulatory T cell samples to an average of about 3.8 million reads. Profiled with immunoSEQ multiplex PCR; TCRdb holds only in-frame clones, not every one. Of a few hundred thousand clones listed, roughly 13% are singletons. The V end lost 4 bases, the J end lost 1 base, and 17 bases lay between the germline ends. The germline CDR1 and CDR2 sequences are MGHRA and YSYEKL. The CDR3 length is 17 residues. This clone was picked up a small number of times. Its specificity is not known.

The clonotype was recovered from a woman under 30 with type 1 diabetes. V is TRBV4-1 and J is TRBJ2-4, with D possibly TRBD1 on 6 matching bases. The sequencing sample was made of naive CD4+ T cells from blood. CDR3 nucleotide sequence: TGCGCCAGCAGCCGCCTTGGGGGCAACGGGGCCAAAAACATTCAGTACTTC. As protein: CASSRLGGNGAKNIQYF.